This T cell receptor (beta chain) derives from a study of cytomegalovirus exposure and HLA in healthy donors. General study points: For most TCR beta V segments, an earlier analysis put the productive rate at about 90% or about 30% of the time.

The PCR was carried out with 60 Vbeta primers and 13 Jbeta primers. Assay used: immunoSEQ multiplex PCR; TCRdb lists only in-frame clones, some missing. The table has around 260,000 clones, about four fifths seen once. Note on this clone: Its target is not known.

Nominally healthy donors provided the samples, though records likely missed some immune exposures. V was clipped by 4 bases and J by 5 bases; unmatched bases: 9. The CDR3 extends over 16 amino acids. Germline V CDR1 and CDR2: SNHLY, FYNNEI. The V call is TRBV2, the J call TRBJ1-1; 11 bases match TRBD1. Sequencing was done on a sample of PBMCs. The receptor's source is a girl aged 2-15 years in good health and CMV-seronegative. CDR3 DNA: TGTGCCAGCAGTGTCGGACAGGGGGCGCTTAGTACTGAAGCTTTCTTT. This encodes CASSVGQGALSTEAFF.